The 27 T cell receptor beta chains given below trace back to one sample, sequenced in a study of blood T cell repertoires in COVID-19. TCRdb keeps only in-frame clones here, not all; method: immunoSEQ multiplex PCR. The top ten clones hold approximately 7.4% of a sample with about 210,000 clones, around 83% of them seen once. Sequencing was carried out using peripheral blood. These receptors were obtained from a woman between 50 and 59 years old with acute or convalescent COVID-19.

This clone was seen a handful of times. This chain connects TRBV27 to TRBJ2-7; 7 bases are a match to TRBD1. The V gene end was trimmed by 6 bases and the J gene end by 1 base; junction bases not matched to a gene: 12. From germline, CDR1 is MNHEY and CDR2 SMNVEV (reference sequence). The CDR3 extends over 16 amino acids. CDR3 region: CASRKRGQGWSYEQYF. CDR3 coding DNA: TGTGCCAGCAGAAAGAGGGGGCAGGGTTGGTCCTACGAGCAGTACTTC.

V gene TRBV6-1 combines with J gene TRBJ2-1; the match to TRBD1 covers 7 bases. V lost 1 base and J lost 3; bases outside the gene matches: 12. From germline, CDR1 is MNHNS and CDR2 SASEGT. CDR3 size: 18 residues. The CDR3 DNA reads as TGTGCCAGCAGTGAAGGACGGTGGACGACAGGGAGCTACAATGAGCAGTTCTTC. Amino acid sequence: CASSEGRWTTGSYNEQFF.

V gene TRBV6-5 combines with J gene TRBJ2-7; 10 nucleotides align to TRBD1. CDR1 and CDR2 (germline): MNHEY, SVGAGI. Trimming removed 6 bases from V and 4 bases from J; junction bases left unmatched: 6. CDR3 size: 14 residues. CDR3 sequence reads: CASRRQGAWYEQYF. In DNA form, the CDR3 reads TGTGCCAGCAGGAGACAGGGGGCATGGTACGAGCAGTACTTC.

CDR3 nucleotides: TGTGCCAGTAGTATACAGGATCTCGGCACTGAAGCTTTCTTT. This gives the protein CASSIQDLGTEAFF. The gene calls are TRBV19 and TRBJ1-1; no clear D gene. The V gene's germline CDR1 is LNHDA and CDR2 SQIVND (reference sequence). The germline V and J ends were trimmed by 2 bases and 4 bases, with 11 bases remaining between them. The CDR3 has 14 residues.

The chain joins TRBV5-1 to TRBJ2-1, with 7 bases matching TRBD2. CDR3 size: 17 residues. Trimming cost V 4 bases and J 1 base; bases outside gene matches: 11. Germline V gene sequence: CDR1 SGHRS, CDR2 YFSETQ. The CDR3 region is CASSPTPSGTSYNEQFF. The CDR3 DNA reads TGCGCCAGCAGCCCGACCCCGAGCGGGACTTCCTACAATGAGCAGTTCTTC.

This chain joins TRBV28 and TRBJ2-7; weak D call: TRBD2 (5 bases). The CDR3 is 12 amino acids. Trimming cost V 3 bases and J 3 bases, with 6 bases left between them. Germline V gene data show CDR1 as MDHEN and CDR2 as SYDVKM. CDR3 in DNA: TGTGCCAGCAGTTTGGCGGGCTACGAGCAGTACTTC. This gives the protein CASSLAGYEQYF.

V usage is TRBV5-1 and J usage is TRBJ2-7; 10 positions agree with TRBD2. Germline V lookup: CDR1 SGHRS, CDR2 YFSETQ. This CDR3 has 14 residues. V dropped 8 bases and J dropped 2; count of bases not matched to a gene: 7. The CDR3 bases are TGCGCCAGTAGAGCGGGAGGGGGTACCTACGAGCAGTACTTC. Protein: CASRAGGGTYEQYF. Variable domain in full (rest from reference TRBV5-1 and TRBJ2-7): KAGVTQTPRYLIKTRGQQVTLSCSPISGHRSVSWYQQTPGQGLQFLFEYFSETQRNKGNFPGRFSGRQFSNSRSEMNVSTLELGDSALYLCASRAGGGTYEQYFGPGTRLTVT.

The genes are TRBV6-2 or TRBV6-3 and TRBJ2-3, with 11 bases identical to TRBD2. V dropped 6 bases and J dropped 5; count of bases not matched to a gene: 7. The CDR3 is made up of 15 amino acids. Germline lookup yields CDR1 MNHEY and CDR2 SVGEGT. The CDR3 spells CASSNSGRALDTQYF. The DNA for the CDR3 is TGTGCCAGCAGCAATAGCGGGAGGGCCTTAGATACGCAGTATTTT.

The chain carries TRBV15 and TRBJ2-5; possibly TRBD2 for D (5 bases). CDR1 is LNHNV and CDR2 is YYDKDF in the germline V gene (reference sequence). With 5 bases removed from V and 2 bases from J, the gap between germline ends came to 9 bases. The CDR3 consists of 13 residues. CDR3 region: CATSPSGQETQYF. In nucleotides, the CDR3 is TGTGCCACCAGCCCCTCGGGGCAAGAGACCCAGTACTTC.

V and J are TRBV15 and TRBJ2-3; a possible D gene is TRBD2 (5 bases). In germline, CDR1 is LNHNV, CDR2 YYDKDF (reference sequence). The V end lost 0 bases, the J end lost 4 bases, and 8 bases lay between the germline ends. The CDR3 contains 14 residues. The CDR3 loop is CATSRDQEADTQYF. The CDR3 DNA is TGTGCCACCAGCAGAGATCAGGAGGCAGATACGCAGTATTTT.

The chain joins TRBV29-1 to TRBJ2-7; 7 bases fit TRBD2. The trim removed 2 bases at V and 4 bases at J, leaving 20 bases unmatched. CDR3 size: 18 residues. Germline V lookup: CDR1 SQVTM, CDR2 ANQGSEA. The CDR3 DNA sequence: TGCAGCGTTGAATTGAACGGGGGGAAAACCCGGGCGATTTACGAGCAGTACTTC. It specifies CSVELNGGKTRAIYEQYF.

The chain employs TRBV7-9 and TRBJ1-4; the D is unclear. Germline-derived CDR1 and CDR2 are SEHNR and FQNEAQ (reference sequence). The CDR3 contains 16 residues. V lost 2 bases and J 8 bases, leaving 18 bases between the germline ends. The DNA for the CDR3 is TGTGCCAGCAGCTTAACCGCGTCGGGGTTTAGAGAAAAACTGTTTTTT. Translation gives CASSLTASGFREKLFF.

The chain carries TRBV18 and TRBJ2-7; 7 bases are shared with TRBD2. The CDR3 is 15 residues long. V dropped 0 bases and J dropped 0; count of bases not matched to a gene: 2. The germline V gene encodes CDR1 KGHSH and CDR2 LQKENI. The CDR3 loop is CASSPPGLPSYEQYF. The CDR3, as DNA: TGTGCCAGCTCACCACCGGGACTACCCTCCTACGAGCAGTACTTC.

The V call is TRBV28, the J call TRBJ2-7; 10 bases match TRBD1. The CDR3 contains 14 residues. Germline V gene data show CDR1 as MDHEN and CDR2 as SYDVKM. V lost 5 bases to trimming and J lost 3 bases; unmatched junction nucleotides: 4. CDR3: CASSTRTGGYEQYF. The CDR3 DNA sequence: TGTGCCAGCAGTACCCGGACAGGGGGCTACGAGCAGTACTTC.

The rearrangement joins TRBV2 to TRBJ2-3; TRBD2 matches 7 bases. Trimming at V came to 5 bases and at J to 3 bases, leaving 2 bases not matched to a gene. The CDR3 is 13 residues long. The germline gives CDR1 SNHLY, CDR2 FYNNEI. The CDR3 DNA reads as TGTGCCAGCAGTAAACTAGCGACAGATACGCAGTATTTT. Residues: CASSKLATDTQYF.

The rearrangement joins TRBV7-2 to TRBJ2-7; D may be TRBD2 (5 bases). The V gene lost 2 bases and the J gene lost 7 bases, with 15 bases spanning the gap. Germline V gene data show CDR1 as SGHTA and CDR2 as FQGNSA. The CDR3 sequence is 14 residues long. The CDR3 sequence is CASSLRGPPGEQYF. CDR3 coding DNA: TGTGCCAGCAGCTTAAGAGGGCCGCCGGGGGAGCAGTACTTC.

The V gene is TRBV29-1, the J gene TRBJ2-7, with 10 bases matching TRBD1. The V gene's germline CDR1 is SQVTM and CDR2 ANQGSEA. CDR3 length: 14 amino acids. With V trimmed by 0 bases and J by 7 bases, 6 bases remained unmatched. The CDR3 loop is CSVEEGTGVEEQYF. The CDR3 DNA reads TGCAGCGTTGAAGAAGGGACAGGGGTCGAGGAGCAGTACTTC.

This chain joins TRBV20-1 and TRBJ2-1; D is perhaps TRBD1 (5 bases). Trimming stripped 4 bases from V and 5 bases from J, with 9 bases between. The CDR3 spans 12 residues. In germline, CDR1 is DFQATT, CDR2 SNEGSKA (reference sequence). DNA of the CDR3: TGCAGTGCTAATGAACAGGACAATGAGCAGTTCTTC. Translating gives CSANEQDNEQFF.

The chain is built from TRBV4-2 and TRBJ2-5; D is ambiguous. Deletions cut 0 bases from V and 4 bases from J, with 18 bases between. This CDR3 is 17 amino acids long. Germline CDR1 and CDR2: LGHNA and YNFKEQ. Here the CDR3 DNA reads TGTGCCAGCAGCCAAGACGCCCTCCCTAGGTCGCGAGAGACCCAGTACTTC. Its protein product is CASSQDALPRSRETQYF.

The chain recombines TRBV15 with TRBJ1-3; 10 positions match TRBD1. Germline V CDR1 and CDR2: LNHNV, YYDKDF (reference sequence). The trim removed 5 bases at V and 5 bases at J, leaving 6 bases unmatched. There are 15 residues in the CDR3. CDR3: CATSPMGQGRNTIYF. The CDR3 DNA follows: TGTGCCACCAGCCCCATGGGACAGGGGCGAAACACCATATATTTT. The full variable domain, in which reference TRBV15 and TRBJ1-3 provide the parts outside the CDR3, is DAMVIQNPRYQVTQFGKPVTLSCSQTLNHNVMYWYQQKSSQAPKLLFHYYDKDFNNEADTPDNFQSRRPNTSFCFLDIRSPGLGDTAMYLCATSPMGQGRNTIYFGEGSWLTVV.

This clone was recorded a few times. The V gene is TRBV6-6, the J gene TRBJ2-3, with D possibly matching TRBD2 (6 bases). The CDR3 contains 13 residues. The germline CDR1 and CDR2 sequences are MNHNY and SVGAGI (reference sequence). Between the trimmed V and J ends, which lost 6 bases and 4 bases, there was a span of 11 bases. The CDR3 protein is CASRTTSPDTQYF. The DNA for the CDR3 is TGTGCCAGCAGAACGACTAGTCCAGATACGCAGTATTTT.

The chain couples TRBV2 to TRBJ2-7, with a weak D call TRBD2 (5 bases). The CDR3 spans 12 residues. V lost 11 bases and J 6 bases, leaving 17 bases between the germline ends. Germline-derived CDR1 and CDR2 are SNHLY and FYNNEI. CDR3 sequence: CAGRREHPEQYF. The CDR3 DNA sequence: TGTGCCGGACGAAGGGAGCATCCCGAGCAGTACTTC.

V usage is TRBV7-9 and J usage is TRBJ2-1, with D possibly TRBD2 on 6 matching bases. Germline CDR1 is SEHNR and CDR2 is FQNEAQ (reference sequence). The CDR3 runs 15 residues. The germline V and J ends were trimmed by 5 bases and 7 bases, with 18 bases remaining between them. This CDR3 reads CASSPRGAGSNEQFF. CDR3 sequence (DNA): TGTGCCAGCAGCCCAAGGGGCGCGGGGTCTAATGAGCAGTTCTTC. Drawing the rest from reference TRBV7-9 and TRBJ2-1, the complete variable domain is DTGVSQNPRHKITKRGQNVTFRCDPISEHNRLYWYRQTLGQGPEFLTYFQNEAQLEKSRLLSDRFSAERPKGSFSTLEIQRTEQGDSAMYLCASSPRGAGSNEQFFGPGTRLTVL.

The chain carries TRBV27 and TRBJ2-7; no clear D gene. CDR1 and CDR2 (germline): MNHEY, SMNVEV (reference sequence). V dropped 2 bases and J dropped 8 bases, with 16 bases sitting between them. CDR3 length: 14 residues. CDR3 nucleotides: TGTGCCAGCAGTTTACGGCGCGACACACCCCAGCAGTACTTC. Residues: CASSLRRDTPQQYF.

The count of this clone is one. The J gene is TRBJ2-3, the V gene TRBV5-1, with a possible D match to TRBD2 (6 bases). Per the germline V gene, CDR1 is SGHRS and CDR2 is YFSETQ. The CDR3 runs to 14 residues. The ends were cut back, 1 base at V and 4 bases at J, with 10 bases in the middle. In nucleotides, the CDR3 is TGCGCCAGCAGCTTGTCGGGGGTCCCAGATACGCAGTATTTT. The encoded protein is CASSLSGVPDTQYF.

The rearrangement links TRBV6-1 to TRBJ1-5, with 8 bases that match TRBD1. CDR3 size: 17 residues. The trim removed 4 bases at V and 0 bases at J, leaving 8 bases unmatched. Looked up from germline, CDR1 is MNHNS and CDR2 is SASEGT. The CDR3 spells CASSGAGGLYSNQPQHF. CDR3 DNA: TGTGCCAGCAGTGGGGCAGGGGGCCTATATAGCAATCAGCCCCAGCATTTT.

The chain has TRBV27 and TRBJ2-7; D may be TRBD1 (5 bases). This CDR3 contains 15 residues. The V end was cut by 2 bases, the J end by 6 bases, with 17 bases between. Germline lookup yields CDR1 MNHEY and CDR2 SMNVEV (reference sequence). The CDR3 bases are TGTGCCAGCAGTTTACAGACGTGGGATAGGGGCGAGCAGTACTTC. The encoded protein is CASSLQTWDRGEQYF.